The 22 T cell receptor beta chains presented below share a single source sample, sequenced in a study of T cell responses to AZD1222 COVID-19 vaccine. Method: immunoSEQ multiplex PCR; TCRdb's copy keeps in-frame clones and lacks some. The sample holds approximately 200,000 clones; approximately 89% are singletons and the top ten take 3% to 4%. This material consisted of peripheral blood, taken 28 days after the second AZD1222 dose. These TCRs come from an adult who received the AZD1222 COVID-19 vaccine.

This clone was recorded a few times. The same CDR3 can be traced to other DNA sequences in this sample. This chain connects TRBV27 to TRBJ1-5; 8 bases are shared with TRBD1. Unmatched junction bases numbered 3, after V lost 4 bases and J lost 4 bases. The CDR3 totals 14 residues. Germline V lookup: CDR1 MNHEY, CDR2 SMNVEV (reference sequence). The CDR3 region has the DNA TGTGCCAGCAGTTCAGGGGGCCCGAATCAGCCCCAGCATTTT. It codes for CASSSGGPNQPQHF.

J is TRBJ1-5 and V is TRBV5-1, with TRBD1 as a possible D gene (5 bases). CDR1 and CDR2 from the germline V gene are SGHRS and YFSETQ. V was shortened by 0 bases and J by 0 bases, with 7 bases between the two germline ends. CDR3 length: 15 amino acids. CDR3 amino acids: CASSLGGDSNQPQHF. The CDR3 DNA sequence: TGCGCCAGCAGCTTGGGGGGGGATAGCAATCAGCCCCAGCATTTT.

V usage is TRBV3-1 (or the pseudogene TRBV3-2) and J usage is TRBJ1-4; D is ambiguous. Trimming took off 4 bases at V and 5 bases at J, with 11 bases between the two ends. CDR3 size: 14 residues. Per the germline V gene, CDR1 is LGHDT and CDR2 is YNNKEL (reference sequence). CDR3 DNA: TGTGCCAGCAGCCTTAGCGGAGGGAATGAAAAACTGTTTTTT. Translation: CASSLSGGNEKLFF.

The CDR3 DNA sequence: TGTGCCAGTAGTATAGGGGGGAACAAGGGGAACAACACTGAAGCTTTCTTT. Its protein product is CASSIGGNKGNNTEAFF. The chain has TRBV19 and TRBJ1-1; TRBD1 is a possible D gene (5 bases). There are 17 residues in the CDR3. Trimming took 1 base from V and 2 from J, leaving 17 bases between them. The germline gives CDR1 LNHDA, CDR2 SQIVND (reference sequence).

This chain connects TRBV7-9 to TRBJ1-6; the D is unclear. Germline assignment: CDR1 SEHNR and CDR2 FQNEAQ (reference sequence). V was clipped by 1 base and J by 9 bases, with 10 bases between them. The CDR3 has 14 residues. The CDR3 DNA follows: TGTGCCAGCAGCTTAGTAGGGTCCGGTTCACCCCTCCACTTT. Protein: CASSLVGSGSPLHF.

CDR3 in DNA: TGCGCCAGCAGCCAAAGAACGGGGGACAGCAATCAGCCCCAGCATTTT. Protein product: CASSQRTGDSNQPQHF. The chain carries TRBV4-1 and TRBJ1-5; weak D call: TRBD1 (5 bases). This CDR3 comprises 16 residues. Trimming took off 2 bases at V and 1 base at J, with 12 bases between the two ends. The germline V gene has CDR1 MGHRA and CDR2 YSYEKL.

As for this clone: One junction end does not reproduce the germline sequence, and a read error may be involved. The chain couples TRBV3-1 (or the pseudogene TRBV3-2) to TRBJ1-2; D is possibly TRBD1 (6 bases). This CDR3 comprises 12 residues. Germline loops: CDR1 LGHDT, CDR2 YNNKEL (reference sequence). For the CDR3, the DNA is TGTGCCAGCAGCCAAGGAACAGGGTGGTCCTCCTTC. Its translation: CASSQGTGWSSF.

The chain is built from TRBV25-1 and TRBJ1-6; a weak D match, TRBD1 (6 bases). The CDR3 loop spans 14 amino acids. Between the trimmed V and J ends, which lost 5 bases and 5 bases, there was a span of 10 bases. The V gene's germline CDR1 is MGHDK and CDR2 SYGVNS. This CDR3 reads CASSRGQDNSPLHF. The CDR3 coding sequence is TGTGCCAGCAGTAGGGGACAAGATAATTCACCCCTCCACTTT.

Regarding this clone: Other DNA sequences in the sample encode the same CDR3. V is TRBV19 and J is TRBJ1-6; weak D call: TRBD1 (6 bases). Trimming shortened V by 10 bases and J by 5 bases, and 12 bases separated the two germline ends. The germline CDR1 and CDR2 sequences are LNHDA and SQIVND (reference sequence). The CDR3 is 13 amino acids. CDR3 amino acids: CATKTGDNSPLHF. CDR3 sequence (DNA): TGTGCCACTAAGACAGGAGATAATTCACCCCTCCACTTT.

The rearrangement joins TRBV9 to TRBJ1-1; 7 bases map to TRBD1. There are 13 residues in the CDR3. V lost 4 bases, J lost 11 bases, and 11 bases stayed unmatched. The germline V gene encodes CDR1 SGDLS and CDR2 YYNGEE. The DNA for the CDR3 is TGTGCCAGCAGCACGGGACAGATTGCATCGGCTTTCTTT. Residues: CASSTGQIASAFF. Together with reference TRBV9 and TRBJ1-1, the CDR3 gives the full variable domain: DSGVTQTPKHLITATGQRVTLRCSPRSGDLSVYWYQQSLDQGLQFLIQYYNGEERAKGNILERFSAQQFPDLHSELNLSSLELGDSALYFCASSTGQIASAFFGQGTRLTVV.

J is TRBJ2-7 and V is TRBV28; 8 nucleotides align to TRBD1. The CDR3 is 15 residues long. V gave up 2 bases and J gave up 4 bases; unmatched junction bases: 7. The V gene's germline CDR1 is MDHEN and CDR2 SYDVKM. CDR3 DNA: TGTGCCAGCAGTTTAGGTGGGACAGGAGTTTACGAGCAGTACTTC. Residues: CASSLGGTGVYEQYF.

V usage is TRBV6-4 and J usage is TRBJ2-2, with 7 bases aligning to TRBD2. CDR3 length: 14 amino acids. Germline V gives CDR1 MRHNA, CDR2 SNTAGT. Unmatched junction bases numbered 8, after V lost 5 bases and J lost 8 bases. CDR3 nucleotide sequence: TGTGCCAGCAGTTCGGGACTATTTCTAGGGGAGCTGTTTTTT. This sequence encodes CASSSGLFLGELFF.

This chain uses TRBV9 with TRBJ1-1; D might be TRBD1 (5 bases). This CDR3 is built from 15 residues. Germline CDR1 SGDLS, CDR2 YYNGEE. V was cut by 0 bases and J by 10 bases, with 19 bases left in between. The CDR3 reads CASSVVNPGFGGAFF. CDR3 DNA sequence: TGTGCCAGCAGCGTAGTAAACCCAGGGTTCGGGGGAGCTTTCTTT.

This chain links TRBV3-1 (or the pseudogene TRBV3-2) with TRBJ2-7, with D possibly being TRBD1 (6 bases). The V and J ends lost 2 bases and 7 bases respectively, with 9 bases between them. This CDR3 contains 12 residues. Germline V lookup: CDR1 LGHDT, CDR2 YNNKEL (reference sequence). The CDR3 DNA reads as TGTGCCAGCAGCCAAAAGGGGGAAGAGCAGTACTTC. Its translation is CASSQKGEEQYF.

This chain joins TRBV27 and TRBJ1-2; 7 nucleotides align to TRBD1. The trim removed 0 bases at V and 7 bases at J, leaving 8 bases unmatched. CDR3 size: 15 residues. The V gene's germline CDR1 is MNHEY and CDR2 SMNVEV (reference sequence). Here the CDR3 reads CASSLSTGTVGGYTF. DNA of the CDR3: TGTGCCAGCAGTTTATCGACAGGGACTGTAGGTGGCTACACCTTC.

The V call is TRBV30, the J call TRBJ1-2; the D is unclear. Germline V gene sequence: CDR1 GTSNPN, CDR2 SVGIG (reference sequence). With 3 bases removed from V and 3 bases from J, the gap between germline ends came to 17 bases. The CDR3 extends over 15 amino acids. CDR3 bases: TGTGCCTGGAGCGCTAACAGTCAAAATTACTATGGCTACACCTTC. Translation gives CAWSANSQNYYGYTF.

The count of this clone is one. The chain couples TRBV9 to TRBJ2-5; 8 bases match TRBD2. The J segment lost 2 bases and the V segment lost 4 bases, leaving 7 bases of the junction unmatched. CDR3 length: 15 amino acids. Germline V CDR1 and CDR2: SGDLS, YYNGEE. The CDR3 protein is CASSPRGGPQETQYF. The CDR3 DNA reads TGTGCCAGCAGCCCCCGGGGGGGGCCACAAGAGACCCAGTACTTC.

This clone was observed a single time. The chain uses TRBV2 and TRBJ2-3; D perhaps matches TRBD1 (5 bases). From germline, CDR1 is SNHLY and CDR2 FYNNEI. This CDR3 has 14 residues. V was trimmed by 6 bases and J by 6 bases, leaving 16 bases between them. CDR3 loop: CASSQGFGLDTQYF. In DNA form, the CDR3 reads TGTGCCAGCAGCCAGGGTTTCGGGTTGGATACGCAGTATTTT.

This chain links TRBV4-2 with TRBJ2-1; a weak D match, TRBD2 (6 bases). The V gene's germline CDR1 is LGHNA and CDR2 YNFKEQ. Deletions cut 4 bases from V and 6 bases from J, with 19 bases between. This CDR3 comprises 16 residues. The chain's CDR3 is CASSRLGGGISNEQFF. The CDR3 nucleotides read TGTGCCAGCAGCCGCCTTGGTGGCGGGATTTCCAATGAGCAGTTCTTC.

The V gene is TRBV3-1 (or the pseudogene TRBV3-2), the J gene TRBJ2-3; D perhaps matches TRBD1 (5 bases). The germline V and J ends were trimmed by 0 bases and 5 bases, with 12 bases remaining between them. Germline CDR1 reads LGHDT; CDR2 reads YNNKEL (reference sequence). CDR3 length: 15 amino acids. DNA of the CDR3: TGTGCCAGCAGCCAAGAAATGGGGCTAGTAGATACGCAGTATTTT. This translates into CASSQEMGLVDTQYF.

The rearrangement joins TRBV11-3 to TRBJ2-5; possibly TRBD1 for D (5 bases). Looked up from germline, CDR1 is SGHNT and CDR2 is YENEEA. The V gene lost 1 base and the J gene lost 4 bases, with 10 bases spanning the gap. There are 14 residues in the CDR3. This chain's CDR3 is CASSLGGAVETQYF. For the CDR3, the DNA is TGTGCCAGCAGCTTAGGTGGGGCAGTAGAGACCCAGTACTTC.

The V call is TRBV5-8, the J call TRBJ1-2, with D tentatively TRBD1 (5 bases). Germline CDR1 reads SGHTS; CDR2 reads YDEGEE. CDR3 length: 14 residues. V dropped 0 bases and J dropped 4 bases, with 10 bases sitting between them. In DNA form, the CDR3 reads TGTGCCAGCAGCTTGGGGACAAGCTCCTATGGCTACACCTTC. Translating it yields CASSLGTSSYGYTF.